These 21 T cell receptor beta chains were all obtained from the same sample, sequenced in a study of regulatory T cells in long-lasting Graves disease. Documented time point: newly diagnosed GD, antithyroid drugs for less than 3 months. Following extraction of RNA from PBMCs, that RNA was used to make the TCR library. Construction of the TCR beta libraries employed iRepertoire HTBI primers in conjunction with Arm-PCR of CDR3 regions. In TCRdb, the multiplex PCR reads were re-called with MiXCR into one record per CDR3 protein. The repertoire includes about 560,000 distinct CDR3 sequences, 15% to 20% of them detected once, and about 12% sits in the top ten. This sample also belongs to another study, concerning T cells in Graves' hyperthyroidism and ophthalmopathy.

This specimen consisted of peripheral blood mononuclear cells (PBMCs), obtained at new diagnosis, from a patient treated with antithyroid drugs. Receptors originate from a man aged 18 to 29 with Graves disease.

This clonotype was recorded a few times. The chain is built from TRBV25-1 and TRBJ1-3; D call uncertain. Germline V gene data show CDR1 as MGHDK and CDR2 as SYGVNS. The CDR3 sequence is 15 residues long. Trimming pared 3 bases from V and 0 bases from J, leaving 9 bases between. The CDR3 DNA sequence: TGTGCCAGCAGTGAGTCCAGGATCTCTGGAAACACCATATATTTT. Translating gives CASSESRISGNTIYF.

The V call is TRBV10-3, the J call TRBJ1-3; D gene unclear. The V end lost 3 bases, the J end lost 0 bases, and 9 bases lay between the germline ends. Germline-derived CDR1 and CDR2 are ENHRY and SYGVKD. This CDR3 spans 15 amino acids. The CDR3 nucleotides read TGTGCCATCAGTGAATTGGCCCTCTCTGGAAACACCATATATTTT. This codes for CAISELALSGNTIYF.

In this sample, this clonotype turned up a few times. The rearrangement links TRBV20-1 to TRBJ2-1; tentative D call: TRBD2 (6 bases). The CDR3 spans 12 residues. The V end lost 0 bases, the J end lost 9 bases, and 9 bases lay between the germline ends. Per the germline V gene, CDR1 is DFQATT and CDR2 is SNEGSKA (reference sequence). This CDR3 reads CSARDGGTEQFF. The CDR3, as DNA: TGCAGTGCTAGAGACGGCGGGACTGAGCAGTTCTTC.

This clonotype was counted many times. CDR3 residues: CASTPGTGRGGNQPQHF. CDR3 bases: TGTGCCAGCACCCCTGGGACGGGCAGGGGGGGGAATCAGCCCCAGCATTTT. The V and J genes are TRBV28 and TRBJ1-5; 7 nucleotides align to TRBD1. This CDR3 comprises 17 residues. V lost 7 bases and J lost 4; bases outside the gene matches: 16. Germline V gene lookup returns CDR1 MDHEN and CDR2 SYDVKM.

This clonotype has a count of ten or more. The V call is TRBV6-5, the J call TRBJ2-3; TRBD2 might be the D (5 bases). V lost 0 bases, J lost 1 base, and 11 bases lay in between. The CDR3 is 16 amino acids. Looked up from germline, CDR1 is MNHEY and CDR2 is SVGAGI. CDR3 bases: TGTGCCAGCAGTTACTCGCTGAGGGAAGGCACAGATACGCAGTATTTT. Protein: CASSYSLREGTDTQYF.

This clonotype came up many times. This chain joins TRBV20-1 and TRBJ2-1; weak D call: TRBD2 (5 bases). The germline V gene encodes CDR1 DFQATT and CDR2 SNEGSKA (reference sequence). V shed 3 bases and J shed 0 bases, with 9 bases lying between them. This CDR3 region has 14 residues. The chain's CDR3 is CSARDSSSYNEQFF. The CDR3 region has the DNA TGCAGTGCTAGGGACTCAAGCTCCTACAATGAGCAGTTCTTC.

This clonotype was counted ten times or more. The rearrangement uses TRBV6-2 or TRBV6-3 and TRBJ1-1, with D perhaps matching TRBD1 (5 bases). The CDR3 is 12 amino acids. V dropped 8 bases and J dropped 8 bases, with 15 bases sitting between them. CDR1 is MNHEY and CDR2 is SVGEGT in the germline V gene. CDR3 residues: CASLVVRGEAFF. CDR3 DNA: TGTGCCAGCTTAGTTGTCCGGGGCGAAGCTTTCTTT.

Turning to this clonotype: A read error is possible here, since a much larger clone lies one base away. The V gene is TRBV7-9, the J gene TRBJ2-7; D not certain. The CDR3 runs to 12 residues. Germline V CDR1 and CDR2: SEHNR, FQNEAQ (reference sequence). The DNA for the CDR3 is TGTGCCAGCAGCCCTAACAGAGGCGAGCAGTGCTTC. Translating it yields CASSPNRGEQCF. The full variable domain, in which reference TRBV7-9 and TRBJ2-7 provide the parts outside the CDR3, is DTGVSQNPRHKITKRGQNVTFRCDPISEHNRLYWYRQTLGQGPEFLTYFQNEAQLEKSRLLSDRFSAERPKGSFSTLEIQRTEQGDSAMYLCASSPNRGEQCFGPGTRLTVT.

The V call is TRBV6-2 or TRBV6-3, the J call TRBJ2-5; D may be TRBD2 (6 bases). This CDR3 spans 14 amino acids. Trimming shortened V by 4 bases and J by 3 bases, and 12 bases separated the two germline ends. Germline V gives CDR1 MNHEY, CDR2 SVGEGT. CDR3 bases: TGTGCCAGCAGTTCCATTAGCGGAGAAGAGACCCAGTACTTC. Protein sequence: CASSSISGEETQYF.

This clonotype was observed a handful of times. A much larger clone is a single base away; this may be a read error. This chain connects TRBV11-2 to TRBJ2-2; 10 nucleotides match TRBD2. Germline values: CDR1 SGHAT, CDR2 FQNNGV. CDR3 length equals 15 residues. CDR3 nucleotide sequence: TGTGCCTGCAGCCCAGCGGGAGGGCCATCGGGGGAGCTGTTTTTT. This sequence encodes CACSPAGGPSGELFF.

This clonotype was seen many times. V gene TRBV27 combines with J gene TRBJ2-3; the D call may be TRBD1 or TRBD2 (5 bases each). This CDR3 has 14 amino acids. Germline CDR1 is MNHEY and CDR2 is SMNVEV (reference sequence). Trimming shortened V by 8 bases and J by 1 base, and 13 bases separated the two germline ends. CDR3 DNA sequence: TGTGCCAGCTCGGGGCCCCACCGCACAGATACGCAGTATTTT. It encodes CASSGPHRTDTQYF.

This clonotype appeared a few times. The rearrangement uses TRBV19 and TRBJ1-5; D is ambiguous. Germline V gene lookup returns CDR1 LNHDA and CDR2 SQIVND (reference sequence). Trimming cost V 3 bases and J 7 bases, with 10 bases left between them. This CDR3 has 13 residues. The CDR3 here is CASSIRTGQPQHF. CDR3 coding DNA: TGTGCCAGTAGTATTCGGACGGGGCAGCCCCAGCATTTT.

This clonotype was detected ten times or more. V usage is TRBV12-3 or TRBV12-4 and J usage is TRBJ2-3; D is uncertain. V was pared by 6 bases and J by 6 bases, with 13 bases between. CDR3 size: 13 residues. The chain's CDR3 is CASSPPFFDTQYF. The CDR3 DNA reads as TGTGCCAGCAGCCCCCCTTTTTTCGATACGCAGTATTTT.

The table lists this clonotype with many counts. J is TRBJ2-2 and V is TRBV6-9; tentative D call: TRBD1 (5 bases). V was cut by 3 bases and J by 1 base, with 15 bases left in between. The CDR3 runs 17 residues. Germline CDR1 and CDR2: MNHGY and SVAAGI. CDR3 protein: CASSYSSGHRNTGELFF. CDR3 in DNA: TGTGCCAGCAGTTACTCATCCGGACACAGGAACACCGGGGAGCTGTTTTTT.

This chain connects TRBV6-2 or TRBV6-3 to TRBJ1-3, with a possible D match to TRBD1 (6 bases). CDR1 and CDR2 from the germline V gene are MNHEY and SVGEGT. The CDR3 loop spans 15 amino acids. The V and J ends lost 2 bases and 0 bases respectively, with 8 bases between them. CDR3 amino acids: CASSYGTSSGNTIYF. DNA of the CDR3: TGTGCCAGCAGTTACGGGACAAGCTCTGGAAACACCATATATTTT.

This clonotype was observed many times. The rearrangement joins TRBV2 to TRBJ2-3; D remains unclear. The CDR3 is 13 amino acids. V lost 6 bases, J lost 3 bases, and 10 bases lay in between. Germline V gene lookup returns CDR1 SNHLY and CDR2 FYNNEI. The CDR3 DNA reads as TGTGCCAGCAGGGGTATGGGTACAGATACGCAGTATTTT. Its translation is CASRGMGTDTQYF.

This clonotype was seen more than once but under ten times. The J gene is TRBJ2-1, the V gene TRBV15; D possibly corresponds to TRBD1 (5 bases). The CDR3 consists of 16 residues. Trimming removed 5 bases at V and 6 bases at J, with 20 bases between. Germline CDR1 LNHNV, CDR2 YYDKDF (reference sequence). The CDR3 sequence: CATSPRTQIRGNEQFF. The CDR3 nucleotides read TGTGCCACCAGCCCAAGGACACAGATTAGGGGCAATGAGCAGTTCTTC. Full variable domain (outside the CDR3, taken from reference TRBV15 and TRBJ2-1): DAMVIQNPRYQVTQFGKPVTLSCSQTLNHNVMYWYQQKSSQAPKLLFHYYDKDFNNEADTPDNFQSRRPNTSFCFLDIRSPGLGDTAMYLCATSPRTQIRGNEQFFGPGTRLTVL.

This clonotype has just a few counts. The V call is TRBV4-2, the J call TRBJ1-2; unclear D gene. The CDR3 has 15 amino acids. Germline assignment: CDR1 LGHNA and CDR2 YNFKEQ. The V end was cut by 0 bases, the J end by 0 bases, with 8 bases between. The CDR3 loop is CASSQDREPNYGYTF. Here the CDR3 DNA reads TGTGCCAGCAGCCAAGACAGAGAACCTAACTATGGCTACACCTTC.

This clonotype was seen a few times. This chain joins TRBV30 and TRBJ2-1, with TRBD2 matching over 12 bases. Germline V lookup: CDR1 GTSNPN, CDR2 SVGIG (reference sequence). There are 18 residues in the CDR3. V trimming: 1 base; J trimming: 5 bases; junction bases outside the gene matches: 12. This CDR3 reads CAWSEGLAGSFPHNEQFF. CDR3 sequence (DNA): TGTGCCTGGAGTGAGGGACTAGCGGGCTCATTCCCCCACAATGAGCAGTTCTTC.

This clonotype was counted at least ten times. The CDR3, as DNA: TGTGCCAGCAGATCAGAGGCGAGCACTGAAGCTTTCTTT. This encodes CASRSEASTEAFF. The chain combines TRBV2 with TRBJ1-1; D remains unclear. The CDR3 is 13 amino acids. Trimming shortened V by 6 bases and J by 4 bases, and 12 bases separated the two germline ends. Germline V lookup: CDR1 SNHLY, CDR2 FYNNEI. Complete variable domain (other parts from reference TRBV2 and TRBJ1-1): EPEVTQTPSHQVTQMGQEVILRCVPISNHLYFYWYRQILGQKVEFLVSFYNNEISEKSEIFDDQFSVERPDGSNFTLKIRSTKLEDSAMYFCASRSEASTEAFFGQGTRLTVV.

This clonotype has a count of ten or more. The gene calls are TRBV11-2 and TRBJ1-1; D is ambiguous. Germline loops: CDR1 SGHAT, CDR2 FQNNGV. V dropped 3 bases and J dropped 1 base, with 9 bases sitting between them. The CDR3 runs 14 residues. The CDR3 spells CASSLTISNTEAFF. The CDR3 DNA reads TGTGCCAGCAGCTTGACGATCTCGAACACTGAAGCTTTCTTT. Complete variable domain (other parts from reference TRBV11-2 and TRBJ1-1): EAGVAQSPRYKIIEKRQSVAFWCNPISGHATLYWYQQILGQGPKLLIQFQNNGVVDDSQLPKDRFSAERLKGVDSTLKIQPAKLEDSAVYLCASSLTISNTEAFFGQGTRLTVV.